What follows are 13 T cell receptor beta chains derived from one specimen sequenced in a study of cytomegalovirus exposure and HLA in healthy donors. The PCR contained 60 Vbeta and 13 Jbeta primers. Produced via immunoSEQ multiplex PCR; TCRdb's table is partial and in-frame only. The sample shows more than 100,000 clones, approximately 80% of them seen only once. The sequenced material came from PBMCs. These receptors came from a man aged 40-50 years in good health and CMV-seronegative.

This clone has a handful of counts. J is TRBJ2-5 and V is TRBV6-1, with a possible D match to TRBD1 (6 bases). V lost 11 bases and J lost 4, with 14 bases in between. This CDR3 contains 12 residues. Germline CDR1 and CDR2: MNHNS and SASEGT. DNA for the CDR3: TGTGCCCACAAGGGGGTCGTAGAGACCCAGTACTTC. Translating it yields CAHKGVVETQYF.

The rearrangement joins TRBV15 to TRBJ2-3; 7 bases are shared with TRBD1. Germline V gene lookup returns CDR1 LNHNV and CDR2 YYDKDF (reference sequence). The CDR3 is 15 residues long. Trimming took 2 bases from V and 3 from J; bases not matched to a gene: 5. Here the CDR3 DNA reads TGTGCCACCAGCAGAAAACAGGGGATGACAGATACGCAGTATTTT. Translating it yields CATSRKQGMTDTQYF.

The chain employs TRBV11-3 and TRBJ2-3; D gene unclear. Between the trimmed V and J ends, which lost 0 bases and 0 bases, there was a span of 7 bases. The length of the CDR3 is 15 residues. Germline values: CDR1 SGHNT, CDR2 YENEEA. Written as DNA, the CDR3 is TGTGCCAGCAGCTTAGACGGTACTAGCACAGATACGCAGTATTTT. This gives the protein CASSLDGTSTDTQYF.

With respect to this clone: Since the CDR3 does not end with the conserved phenylalanine or tryptophan, this likely comes from a read error. J is TRBJ1-4 and V is TRBV30; possibly TRBD1 for D (6 bases). V shed 2 bases and J shed 5 bases, with 9 bases lying between them. The length of the CDR3 is 13 residues. Germline values: CDR1 GTSNPN, CDR2 SVGIG (reference sequence). CDR3 sequence reads: CAWSRGANEKLFV. The CDR3 DNA is TGTGCCTGGAGTCGGGGGGCCAATGAAAAACTGTTTGTT.

This clone was seen more than once but under ten times. This rearrangement joins TRBV18 to TRBJ2-3; TRBD2 matches 10 bases. Germline assignment: CDR1 KGHSH and CDR2 LQKENI. With V trimmed by 4 bases and J by 3 bases, 4 bases remained unmatched. The CDR3 is made up of 15 amino acids. The DNA of the CDR3 is TGTGCCAGCTCACTCCTAGCGGGGGAAACAGATACGCAGTATTTT. This sequence encodes CASSLLAGETDTQYF.

Only a few counts were recorded for this clone. The V call is TRBV5-1, the J call TRBJ1-4, with TRBD1 identical over 7 bases. The ends lost 4 bases at V and 6 bases at J; junction bases unmatched: 6. CDR3 length equals 14 residues. Germline-derived CDR1 and CDR2 are SGHRS and YFSETQ. The CDR3: CASSTTGWDEKLFF. For the CDR3, the DNA is TGCGCCAGCAGCACGACAGGGTGGGATGAAAAACTGTTTTTT.

The genes are TRBV29-1 and TRBJ1-2; 8 bases match TRBD1. The CDR3 is 14 residues long. V lost 7 bases, J lost 4 bases, and 11 bases stayed unmatched. The germline CDR1 and CDR2 sequences are SQVTM and ANQGSEA. The CDR3 nucleotides read TGCAGCGCCAGGACAGGGCGAGGCGGCTATGGCTACACCTTC. It codes for CSARTGRGGYGYTF. Full variable domain (missing parts from reference TRBV29-1 and TRBJ1-2): SAVISQKPSRDICQRGTSLTIQCQVDSQVTMMFWYRQQPGQSLTLIATANQGSEATYESGFVIDKFPISRPNLTFSTLTVSNMSPEDSSIYLCSARTGRGGYGYTFGSGTRLTVV.

Written as DNA, the CDR3 is TGTGCCAGCTCACCCGGGGACAGGCGGTATGGGGCCAACGTCCTGACTTTC. It codes for CASSPGDRRYGANVLTF. V gene TRBV18 combines with J gene TRBJ2-6, with 8 bases that match TRBD1. CDR3 size: 17 residues. J was trimmed by 3 bases and V by 3 bases; bases with no gene match: 7. The germline gives CDR1 KGHSH, CDR2 LQKENI.

V is TRBV5-6 and J is TRBJ2-5; perhaps TRBD2 as D (6 bases). The J call may be faulty, since TRBJ2-7 better matches the DNA end. Germline V CDR1 and CDR2: SGHDT, YYEEEE. There are 12 residues in the CDR3. In DNA, the CDR3 is TGTGCCAGCAGCTTGTTGCGGGGCGAGCAGTACTTC. Translated, it gives CASSLLRGEQYF.

The genes are TRBV2 and TRBJ1-5; D is unresolved. Germline CDR1 is SNHLY and CDR2 is FYNNEI. The CDR3 is 13 amino acids. V lost 6 bases and J 5 bases, leaving 11 bases between the germline ends. CDR3 DNA sequence: TGTGCCAGCAGAGGTGACGGAGATCAGCCCCAGCATTTT. Translating it yields CASRGDGDQPQHF.

In this sample, this clone turned up a few times. The chain couples TRBV9 to TRBJ1-4; the D gene is possibly TRBD1 (6 bases). V lost 3 bases and J 3 bases, leaving 12 bases between the germline ends. The length of the CDR3 is 15 residues. Germline assignment: CDR1 SGDLS and CDR2 YYNGEE. Here the CDR3 DNA reads TGTGCCAGCAGCGATAAGGGGGATTCTAATGAAAAACTGTTTTTT. Its protein is CASSDKGDSNEKLFF.

The chain recombines TRBV5-1 with TRBJ1-3; D may be TRBD1 (6 bases). Germline assignment: CDR1 SGHRS and CDR2 YFSETQ. V lost 5 bases and J lost 4, with 10 bases in between. The CDR3 has 13 residues. In DNA, the CDR3 is TGCGCCAGCAGTGGACAGCCCGGAAACACCATATATTTT. Protein product: CASSGQPGNTIYF.

The chain is built from TRBV30 and TRBJ1-5; D perhaps matches TRBD1 (6 bases). CDR3 length equals 14 residues. Germline V gene lookup returns CDR1 GTSNPN and CDR2 SVGIG (reference sequence). Trimming removed 2 bases at V and 8 bases at J, with 16 bases between. The CDR3 reads CAWSLGGGGEPQHF. CDR3 sequence (DNA): TGTGCCTGGAGTCTGGGAGGGGGAGGGGAGCCCCAGCATTTT. The variable domain in full, with the rest retrieved from reference TRBV30 and TRBJ1-5, is SQTIHQWPATLVQPVGSPLSLECTVEGTSNPNLYWYRQAAGRGLQLLFYSVGIGQISSEVPQNLSASRPQDRQFILSSKKLLLSDSGFYLCAWSLGGGGEPQHFGDGTRLSIL.